The 25 T cell receptor beta chains below all came from one sample that was sequenced in a study of T cells in Graves' hyperthyroidism and ophthalmopathy. The investigators amplified TCR beta CDR3 regions from RNA transcripts. With the HTBI primer set, the TCR CDR3 went through a first round of RT-PCR. TCRdb analysed the multiplex PCR reads with MiXCR anew, one entry per CDR3 protein. The sample records 300,000 to 350,000 distinct CDR3 sequences, roughly 17% being singletons. Sequencing was performed on blood. The receptor set was obtained from a man aged 25 to 45 with Graves' hyperthyroidism.

This clonotype was seen at least ten times. V gene TRBV11-2 combines with J gene TRBJ1-5; D is uncertain. V dropped 0 bases and J dropped 6 bases, with 6 bases sitting between them. Germline loops: CDR1 SGHAT, CDR2 FQNNGV. The CDR3 runs to 13 residues. CDR3 coding DNA: TGTGCCAGCAGCTTAGATCGGACTCAGCCCCAGCATTTT. Its translation is CASSLDRTQPQHF.

CDR3 bases: TGTGCCAGCAGTCCTACCGGGACAGGGTATCAGCCCCAGCATTTT. This codes for CASSPTGTGYQPQHF. The chain uses TRBV27 and TRBJ1-5, with 9 bases that match TRBD1. The CDR3 runs 15 residues. Per the germline V gene, CDR1 is MNHEY and CDR2 is SMNVEV (reference sequence). J lost 5 bases, V lost 5 bases, and 7 bases had no gene match.

This clonotype occurred many times. The rearrangement joins TRBV11-3 to TRBJ2-1, with TRBD2 matching over 11 bases. The CDR3 consists of 17 residues. Per the germline V gene, CDR1 is SGHNT and CDR2 is YENEEA. V lost 5 bases and J lost 4; bases outside the gene matches: 10. CDR3 protein: CASSAYSLAGGYNEQFF. In DNA form, the CDR3 reads TGTGCCAGCAGCGCTTACTCTCTAGCGGGGGGATACAATGAGCAGTTCTTC. Combining the CDR3 with reference TRBV11-3 and TRBJ2-1 gives the whole variable domain EAGVVQSPRYKIIEKKQPVAFWCNPISGHNTLYWYLQNLGQGPELLIRYENEEAVDDSQLPKDRFSAERLKGVDSTLKIQPAELGDSAVYLCASSAYSLAGGYNEQFFGPGTRLTVL.

This clonotype turned up a few times. V is TRBV30 and J is TRBJ2-7; TRBD2 might be the D (5 bases). The CDR3 has 11 residues. V lost 1 base and J 6 bases, leaving 7 bases between the germline ends. Looked up from germline, CDR1 is GTSNPN and CDR2 is SVGIG (reference sequence). This CDR3 is CAWSGTSEQYF. CDR3 nucleotides: TGTGCCTGGAGTGGGACTTCCGAGCAGTACTTC.

This clonotype was seen ten or more times. The chain recombines TRBV5-1 with TRBJ1-6, with a weak D call TRBD1 (5 bases). The CDR3 runs to 13 residues. V lost 5 bases to trimming and J lost 7 bases, with 10 bases between them. In germline, CDR1 is SGHRS, CDR2 YFSETQ. The CDR3 nucleotides read TGCGCCAGCAGAGGACAATCAAATTCACCCCTCCACTTT. Protein product: CASRGQSNSPLHF.

V usage is TRBV6-1 and J usage is TRBJ1-5, with 10 bases matching TRBD1. The trim removed 7 bases at V and 3 bases at J, leaving 6 bases unmatched. The CDR3 has 15 residues. Germline CDR1 and CDR2: MNHNS and SASEGT. The CDR3 is CASTPTGGLNQPQHF. CDR3 in DNA: TGTGCCAGCACCCCGACAGGGGGCCTCAATCAGCCCCAGCATTTT.

This clonotype was detected many times. The J gene is TRBJ1-1, the V gene TRBV9, with 8 nucleotides matching TRBD1. CDR3 length equals 14 residues. CDR1 and CDR2 from the germline V gene are SGDLS and YYNGEE. J was trimmed by 1 base and V by 4 bases; bases with no gene match: 3. DNA for the CDR3: TGTGCCAGCAGCATGACAGGGGCGAACACTGAAGCTTTCTTT. It translates to CASSMTGANTEAFF.

This chain links TRBV28 with TRBJ2-2; D is ambiguous. The V gene lost 1 base and the J gene lost 8 bases, with 11 bases spanning the gap. The CDR3 extends over 14 amino acids. Germline-derived CDR1 and CDR2 are MDHEN and SYDVKM. The CDR3 region is CASSLSGGRGELFF. The CDR3 DNA follows: TGTGCCAGCAGTTTATCGGGTGGACGGGGGGAGCTGTTTTTT.

This clonotype was seen many times. The rearrangement links TRBV5-1 to TRBJ2-7; 7 bases map to TRBD2. V gave up 4 bases and J gave up 1 base; unmatched junction bases: 5. The CDR3 length is 14 residues. Germline V gene lookup returns CDR1 SGHRS and CDR2 YFSETQ. The CDR3 region has the DNA TGCGCCAGCAGCCGGGACTATCAATCCTACGAGCAGTACTTC. It codes for CASSRDYQSYEQYF.

This clonotype was seen a handful of times. This sequence joins TRBV4-1 and TRBJ2-1, with TRBD1 as a possible D gene (5 bases). CDR1 is MGHRA and CDR2 is YSYEKL in the germline V gene. The CDR3 is 14 amino acids. Deletions cut 3 bases from V and 6 bases from J, with 12 bases between. CDR3 residues: CASSHQGSGNEQFF. CDR3 sequence (DNA): TGCGCCAGCAGCCACCAGGGATCAGGCAATGAGCAGTTCTTC.

The rearrangement links TRBV4-1 to TRBJ2-1; a weak D match, TRBD2 (6 bases). The CDR3 is made up of 15 amino acids. The V end lost 6 bases, the J end lost 3 bases, and 15 bases lay between the germline ends. CDR1 and CDR2 (germline): MGHRA, YSYEKL. The CDR3 sequence: CASSTGTSIYNEQFF. The CDR3 coding sequence is TGCGCCAGCAGTACCGGGACTTCTATCTACAATGAGCAGTTCTTC.

This clonotype came up a few times. This sequence joins TRBV24-1 and TRBJ2-1, with D possibly being TRBD2 (5 bases). Germline loops: CDR1 KGHDR, CDR2 SFDVKD. This CDR3 has 15 residues. Trimming removed 2 bases from V and 1 base from J, with 8 bases in between. This CDR3 is CATSDWTGSYNEQFF. CDR3 nucleotide sequence: TGTGCCACCAGTGATTGGACTGGATCCTACAATGAGCAGTTCTTC.

The rearrangement joins TRBV12-5 to TRBJ2-7; possibly TRBD2 for D (5 bases). The V and J ends lost 4 bases and 3 bases respectively, with 19 bases between them. This CDR3 has 16 residues. Germline V lookup: CDR1 LGHNT, CDR2 FRNRAP. The CDR3 protein is CASGSPPRSGLYEQYF. CDR3 coding DNA: TGTGCTAGTGGTTCTCCCCCCCGGAGCGGACTCTACGAGCAGTACTTC.

This clonotype was detected many times. This chain uses TRBV28 with TRBJ2-7; no clear D. Germline V gene data show CDR1 as MDHEN and CDR2 as SYDVKM. Between the trimmed V and J ends, which lost 8 bases and 1 base, there was a span of 12 bases. The CDR3 runs 13 residues. CDR3 coding DNA: TGTGCCAGCGCCACCACTAATTCCTACGAGCAGTACTTC. Translating gives CASATTNSYEQYF.

The V call is TRBV5-4, the J call TRBJ1-2, with D uncertain. Per the germline V gene, CDR1 is SGHNT and CDR2 is YYREEE (reference sequence). The ends were cut back, 2 bases at V and 8 bases at J, with 13 bases in the middle. This CDR3 comprises 13 residues. Here the CDR3 DNA reads TGTGCCAGCAGCTTTTTAGGAGTCGACGGCTACACCTTC. It specifies CASSFLGVDGYTF. The full variable domain, with the rest looked up from reference TRBV5-4 and TRBJ1-2, is ETGVTQSPTHLIKTRGQQVTLRCSSQSGHNTVSWYQQALGQGPQFIFQYYREEENGRGNFPPRFSGLQFPNYSSELNVNALELDDSALYLCASSFLGVDGYTFGSGTRLTVV.

This clonotype was observed a single time. The chain has TRBV6-2 or TRBV6-3 and TRBJ2-1; D is perhaps TRBD2 (6 bases). Deletions cut 5 bases from V and 5 bases from J, with 16 bases between. This CDR3 spans 15 amino acids. CDR1 is MNHEY and CDR2 is SVGEGT in the germline V gene. The CDR3 region is CASSPRDWGDNEQFF. The CDR3, as DNA: TGTGCCAGCAGTCCCCGGGACTGGGGAGACAATGAGCAGTTCTTC.

This clonotype showed up just a few times. V gene TRBV29-1 combines with J gene TRBJ2-1; TRBD1 or TRBD2 may be the D gene (6 bases each). The CDR3 covers 12 residues. V lost 3 bases to trimming and J lost 8 bases, with 11 bases between them. Germline V CDR1 and CDR2: SQVTM, ANQGSEA. The CDR3 DNA reads TGCAGCGTTGAGAGGGGGGCTTATGAGCAGTTCTTC. Amino acid sequence: CSVERGAYEQFF.

This clonotype appeared many times. The chain joins TRBV7-9 to TRBJ2-7, with a tentative D call TRBD1 (6 bases). Germline V CDR1 and CDR2: SEHNR, FQNEAQ (reference sequence). The V end lost 9 bases, the J end lost 5 bases, and 20 bases lay between the germline ends. CDR3 length: 14 residues. The CDR3 loop reads CASGGWGLQDEQYF. DNA for the CDR3: TGTGCCAGTGGGGGATGGGGGCTCCAGGACGAGCAGTACTTC.

This clonotype was detected a few times. The chain is built from TRBV6-1 and TRBJ1-2; 7 nucleotides agree with TRBD1. The CDR3 spans 15 residues. The V and J ends lost 6 bases and 10 bases, in that order; junction bases with no gene match: 17. CDR1 and CDR2 (germline): MNHNS, SASEGT. The CDR3 nucleotides are TGTGCCAGCAGGGGGGACCGGGACAGCTCATTGGACTACACCTTC. It encodes CASRGDRDSSLDYTF.

V usage is TRBV20-1 and J usage is TRBJ2-1, with 8 bases aligning to TRBD2. CDR1 and CDR2 from the germline V gene are DFQATT and SNEGSKA (reference sequence). CDR3 length: 17 amino acids. J lost 4 bases, V lost 0 bases, and 11 bases had no gene match. The CDR3 loop reads CSARDVGREVKYNEQFF. CDR3 nucleotides: TGCAGTGCTAGAGATGTCGGGCGGGAGGTCAAGTACAATGAGCAGTTCTTC.

This clonotype came up many times. V usage is TRBV27 and J usage is TRBJ2-5; D uncertain. V lost 5 bases, J lost 3 bases, and 16 bases lay in between. The CDR3 is 15 residues long. CDR1 is MNHEY and CDR2 is SMNVEV in the germline V gene (reference sequence). CDR3 nucleotide sequence: TGTGCCAGCAGTCCGAAAGGGCTTCCTAAAGAGACCCAGTACTTC. Protein sequence: CASSPKGLPKETQYF.

This clonotype occurred a few times. The chain links TRBV18 to TRBJ1-1; D is ambiguous. The germline V gene encodes CDR1 KGHSH and CDR2 LQKENI. This CDR3 has 17 amino acids. The V gene lost 2 bases and the J gene lost 1 base, with 17 bases spanning the gap. CDR3 protein: CASSPLPTGNPNTEAFF. CDR3 DNA sequence: TGTGCCAGCTCACCATTACCGACCGGGAATCCGAACACTGAAGCTTTCTTT. Variable domain in full (rest from reference TRBV18 and TRBJ1-1): NAGVMQNPRHLVRRRGQEARLRCSPMKGHSHVYWYRQLPEEGLKFMVYLQKENIIDESGMPKERFSAEFPKEGPSILRIQQVVRGDSAAYFCASSPLPTGNPNTEAFFGQGTRLTVV.

This clonotype came up many times. This chain connects TRBV20-1 to TRBJ2-3, with a tentative D call TRBD1 (6 bases). The CDR3 spans 15 residues. V lost 0 bases, J lost 3 bases, and 13 bases lay in between. Per the germline V gene, CDR1 is DFQATT and CDR2 is SNEGSKA (reference sequence). CDR3 bases: TGCAGTGCTAGAGATGTGGGGGCGGCTACAGATACGCAGTATTTT. Its translation: CSARDVGAATDTQYF.

J is TRBJ2-7 and V is TRBV27, with 8 bases that match TRBD2. CDR3 length equals 13 residues. Germline-derived CDR1 and CDR2 are MNHEY and SMNVEV (reference sequence). Germline trimming cut 5 bases from V and 3 bases from J; bases unmatched to any gene: 3. The CDR3 DNA sequence: TGTGCCAGCAGTCCGGGGGGGTTCTACGAGCAGTACTTC. Translated, it gives CASSPGGFYEQYF.

The J gene is TRBJ1-1, the V gene TRBV19; 10 bases line up with TRBD1. The CDR3 contains 13 residues. Unmatched junction bases numbered 5, after V lost 8 bases and J lost 5 bases. CDR1 LNHDA and CDR2 SQIVND come from the germline V gene (reference sequence). CDR3: CASRQGARTEAFF. In DNA form, the CDR3 reads TGTGCCAGTCGACAGGGGGCTAGGACTGAAGCTTTCTTT. The full variable domain, rest sourced from reference TRBV19 and TRBJ1-1, is DGGITQSPKYLFRKEGQNVTLSCEQNLNHDAMYWYRQDPGQGLRLIYYSQIVNDFQKGDIAEGYSVSREKKESFPLTVTSAQKNPTAFYLCASRQGARTEAFFGQGTRLTVV.